Listed below are T cell receptor beta chains from one sample, sequenced in a study of CD8+ T cells in alopecia areata. Libraries were prepared by immunoSEQ multiplex PCR; TCRdb keeps only in-frame clonotypes and omits some of them. The profile shows around 190,000 clones, roughly 56% of them singletons. Sequencing was carried out using CD8+ T cells sorted from blood. The receptor source for this set is a human donor in good health. Each CDR3 is given with its conserved first and last residue. D genes are given only for firm matches. The size entry is marked missing in some rows and otherwise reads once, few, many or a size class.

clone_size	d_call	v_call	j_call	cdr3_nt	cdr3_aa
few	-	TRBV5-6	TRBJ2-6	TGTGCCAGCGGCAAAACGCCTGGGGCCAACGTCCTGACTTTC	CASGKTPGANVLTF
once	-	TRBV30	TRBJ1-1	TGTGCCTGGAGTTCAACGGGTGAAGCTTTCTTT	CAWSSTGEAFF
-	-	TRBV4-1	TRBJ2-7	TGCGCCAGCAGCCAAGTGCGACCAGGCGTCTACGAGCAGTACTTC	CASSQVRPGVYEQYF
-	TRBD1	TRBV5-6	TRBJ1-2	TGTGCCAGCAGCGCCCCGGGACAGGAACGCTATGGCTACACCTTC	CASSAPGQERYGYTF
-	TRBD1	TRBV10-2	TRBJ1-5	TGCGCCAGCAGTGAGGACAGGGATCAGCCCCAGCATTTT	CASSEDRDQPQHF
few	TRBD2	TRBV29-1	TRBJ2-5	TGCAGCTTAACCAGCGGGGGGCAGACCCAGTACTTC	CSLTSGGQTQYF
-	-	TRBV4-1	TRBJ2-5	TGCGCCAGCAGCCAAGAGCGGGTCGGCGAGACCCAGTACTTC	CASSQERVGETQYF
-	-	TRBV7-9	TRBJ1-1	TGTGCCAGTCTGTCGGGGGCGACCACTGAAGCTTTCTTT	CASLSGATTEAFF
-	TRBD1	TRBV29-1	TRBJ2-7	TGCAGCGCCTTTCAGGGGGTCTACGAGCAGTACTTC	CSAFQGVYEQYF
-	-	TRBV5-6	TRBJ2-5	TGTGCCAGCAGCGTAGACATGACGGAAGAGACCCAGTACTTC	CASSVDMTEETQYF
few	-	TRBV19	TRBJ2-1	TGTGCCAGTAGCCACAGGTCCGAGCAGTTCTTC	CASSHRSEQFF
-	TRBD1	TRBV9	TRBJ1-5	TGTGCCAGCAGCACAGGGGGTCAGCCCCAGCATTTT	CASSTGGQPQHF
few	-	TRBV5-1	TRBJ1-1	TGCGCCAGCAGCACAGGACCCAACACTGAAGCTTTCTTT	CASSTGPNTEAFF
-	TRBD1	TRBV6-5	TRBJ1-2	TGTGCCAGCAGTTACGGACAGGGGACCTATGGCTACACCTTC	CASSYGQGTYGYTF
-	-	TRBV7-9	TRBJ1-1	TGTGCCAGCAGCTCGACGAAAGAAGCTTTCTTT	CASSSTKEAFF
-	-	TRBV10-3	TRBJ2-7	TGTGCCATCAGTGTTACAGGGCGAGCCTACGAGCAGTACTTC	CAISVTGRAYEQYF
-	-	TRBV13	TRBJ1-2	TGTGCCAGCAGCCCCCAGGGTTATGGCTACACCTTC	CASSPQGYGYTF
-	-	TRBV29-1	TRBJ1-2	TGCAGCGTTGAAGATCGTGCAGGGAGTTATGGCTACACCTTC	CSVEDRAGSYGYTF
-	TRBD1	TRBV11-2	TRBJ1-2	TGTGCCAGCAGCTTATCCCGGGACAGGGGGTATGGCTACACCTTC	CASSLSRDRGYGYTF
once	-	TRBV18	TRBJ1-2	TGTGCCAGCTCACCACCGGGAATAATCTATGGCTACACCTTC	CASSPPGIIYGYTF
once	-	TRBV5-6	TRBJ2-7	TGTGCCAGCAGCTGGGAGACAGGCTACGAGCAGTACTTC	CASSWETGYEQYF
few	TRBD2	TRBV29-1	TRBJ2-7	TGCAGCGTTTTCGCGGGGGGCTCCTACGAGCAGTACTTC	CSVFAGGSYEQYF
-	-	TRBV10-3	TRBJ2-7	TGTGCCATCAGTCAAATGGAGAGCTCCTACGAGCAGTACTTC	CAISQMESSYEQYF
few	-	TRBV19	TRBJ1-1	TGTGCCAGTAGTATAACTGGGGGGAACACTGAAGCTTTCTTT	CASSITGGNTEAFF
-	-	TRBV20-1	TRBJ2-3	TGCAGTGCCATGACAGATACGCAGTATTTT	CSAMTDTQYF
-	-	TRBV10-3	TRBJ1-1	TGTGCCATCAGTGAGTTTGGACGCCTCAACACTGAAGCTTTCTTT	CAISEFGRLNTEAFF
-	-	TRBV27	TRBJ1-2	TGTGCCAGCCGGAGCTTGGGAGATGGCTACACCTTC	CASRSLGDGYTF
-	-	TRBV5-1	TRBJ2-1	TGCGCCAGCAGCTTTACCTACAATGAGCAGTTCTTC	CASSFTYNEQFF
few	TRBD1	TRBV29-1	TRBJ1-2	TGCAGCGGAGTGACAGGGACATCGGGCTACACCTTC	CSGVTGTSGYTF
-	-	TRBV13	TRBJ1-2	TGTGCCAGCAGCCCGGGGGGGCGGGCCAACTATGGCTACACCTTC	CASSPGGRANYGYTF
-	-	TRBV7-6	TRBJ2-3	TGTGCCAGCAGCTTAGCGGGGATGATAGGTACAGATACGCAGTATTTT	CASSLAGMIGTDTQYF
-	-	TRBV20-1	TRBJ1-1	TGCAGTGCTAAATGGGGAAATGAAGCTTTCTTT	CSAKWGNEAFF
-	-	TRBV30	TRBJ2-7	TGTGCCTGGAGTACATACGGGGGCGAATCCTACGAGCAGTACTTC	CAWSTYGGESYEQYF
-	TRBD1	TRBV25-1	TRBJ2-2	TGTGCCAGCAGTGGACAGGACAGGGGCCCTCATAACACCGGGGAGCTGTTTTTT	CASSGQDRGPHNTGELFF
-	-	TRBV30	TRBJ2-3	TGTGCCTGGAGTTTGGACGGATACACAGATACACAGTATTTT	CAWSLDGYTDTQYF
-	-	TRBV27	TRBJ2-1	TGTGCCAGCAGTTTACCGACCACCTTGGGCAATGAGCAGTTCTTC	CASSLPTTLGNEQFF
-	-	TRBV9	TRBJ2-7	TGTGCCAGCAGACCATCTCCGGGGAGTTACGAGCAGTACTTC	CASRPSPGSYEQYF
-	-	TRBV29-1	TRBJ2-4	TGCAGCGTTGAACAGGGCCAAAACATTCAGTACTTC	CSVEQGQNIQYF
once	-	TRBV4-1	TRBJ1-5	TGCGCCAGCAGCCAAACTGCCCCCACAGGAGGCAATCAGCCCCAGCATTTT	CASSQTAPTGGNQPQHF
-	-	TRBV30	TRBJ1-5	TGTGCCTGGAGTGGCATCGGCAATCAGCCCCAGCATTTT	CAWSGIGNQPQHF
-	-	TRBV6-5	TRBJ2-7	TGTGCCAGCGGCCCAGGGGAGTACGAGCAGTACTTC	CASGPGEYEQYF
few	-	TRBV18	TRBJ1-1	TGTGCCAGCTCACCACGCACTGAAGCTTTCTTT	CASSPRTEAFF
-	-	TRBV7-9	TRBJ1-2	TGTGCCAGCAGCTTGGACGGTGGCTACACCTTC	CASSLDGGYTF
-	-	TRBV6-6	TRBJ2-7	TGTGCCAGCAGTCCTCGCGGTGGGGGGACCTACGAGCAGTACTTC	CASSPRGGGTYEQYF
few	-	TRBV29-1	TRBJ2-1	TGCAGCGGACTTACTGAGCAGTTCTTC	CSGLTEQFF
-	-	TRBV5-1	TRBJ1-5	TGCGCCAGCAGCTTCACAGGGTTGAATCAGCCCCAGCATTTT	CASSFTGLNQPQHF
-	-	TRBV15	TRBJ2-7	TGTGCCACCAGCTTCCGGGACTCCCTCTACGAGCAGTACTTC	CATSFRDSLYEQYF